This entry lists 27 T cell receptor beta chains sequenced from one sample in a study of blood T cell repertoires in COVID-19. The method was immunoSEQ multiplex PCR; TCRdb's version includes in-frame clones alone and lacks a portion of them. The table records about 180,000 clones, over 75% of them present only once. The sample taken for sequencing was peripheral blood. The receptors were sampled from a person between 65 and 79 years old with COVID-19, enrolled during active disease.

This clone was counted a few times. The sample contains more than one DNA sequence encoding this CDR3. The chain has TRBV5-1 and TRBJ1-4; D perhaps matches TRBD1 (6 bases). The V and J ends lost 0 bases and 6 bases respectively, with 12 bases between them. CDR1 is SGHRS, CDR2 YFSETQ, per germline. The CDR3 sequence is 15 residues long. In DNA, the CDR3 is TGCGCCAGCAGCTTGGGGGGCAGGGGAGATGAAAAACTGTTTTTT. This codes for CASSLGGRGDEKLFF. The variable domain in full, with the rest retrieved from reference TRBV5-1 and TRBJ1-4, is KAGVTQTPRYLIKTRGQQVTLSCSPISGHRSVSWYQQTPGQGLQFLFEYFSETQRNKGNFPGRFSGRQFSNSRSEMNVSTLELGDSALYLCASSLGGRGDEKLFFGSGTQLSVL.

V is TRBV7-8 and J is TRBJ1-5; D is unclear. Trimming took 3 bases from V and 5 from J, leaving 8 bases between them. The germline gives CDR1 SGHVS, CDR2 FQNEAQ. The CDR3 has 13 amino acids. The CDR3 DNA sequence: TGTGCCAGCAGCTTGATGAGGTATCAGCCCCAGCATTTT. This translates into CASSLMRYQPQHF.

V is TRBV9 and J is TRBJ2-7, with D perhaps TRBD2 (6 bases). Per the germline V gene, CDR1 is SGDLS and CDR2 is YYNGEE. CDR3 length: 16 residues. V gave up 3 bases and J gave up 5 bases, with 21 bases separating them. The CDR3 region has the DNA TGTGCCAGCAGCGGCCTCGGGGCGGGAAGCCAGGACGAGCAGTACTTC. This gives the protein CASSGLGAGSQDEQYF. Based on the CDR3 plus reference TRBV9 and TRBJ2-7, the full variable domain is DSGVTQTPKHLITATGQRVTLRCSPRSGDLSVYWYQQSLDQGLQFLIQYYNGEERAKGNILERFSAQQFPDLHSELNLSSLELGDSALYFCASSGLGAGSQDEQYFGPGTRLTVT.

V usage is TRBV5-4 and J usage is TRBJ2-1; D may be TRBD2 (6 bases). This CDR3 has 13 residues. The V end lost 0 bases, the J end lost 8 bases, and 9 bases lay between the germline ends. Germline V CDR1 and CDR2: SGHNT, YYREEE (reference sequence). CDR3 sequence (DNA): TGTGCCAGCAGCTTGGTTAGCGGCGATGAGCAGTTCTTC. This codes for CASSLVSGDEQFF.

V gene TRBV19 combines with J gene TRBJ2-5, with D possibly being TRBD2 (6 bases). The V and J ends lost 4 bases and 1 base respectively, with 16 bases between them. This CDR3 has 16 amino acids. Germline V gives CDR1 LNHDA, CDR2 SQIVND (reference sequence). The CDR3 DNA is TGTGCCAGTAGTACCCGCCAACGGGACTTCCAAGAGACCCAGTACTTC. It yields the protein CASSTRQRDFQETQYF.

This clone was seen a single time. The chain employs TRBV19 and TRBJ1-6, with D unclear. The length of the CDR3 is 14 residues. CDR1 and CDR2 (germline): LNHDA, SQIVND (reference sequence). V was shortened by 5 bases and J by 12 bases, with 17 bases between the two germline ends. The CDR3 DNA is TGTGCCAGTAGTGGCCCGGCCTCGCGGTTACCCCTCCACTTT. It yields the protein CASSGPASRLPLHF.

This clone was seen a few times. CDR3 DNA sequence: TGTGCCAGCAGGACAGGGTACACTGAAGCTTTCTTT. It translates to CASRTGYTEAFF. The rearrangement uses TRBV6-5 and TRBJ1-1; 7 bases are shared with TRBD1. CDR1 and CDR2 from the germline V gene are MNHEY and SVGAGI. V trimming: 6 bases; J trimming: 3 bases; junction bases outside the gene matches: 1. The CDR3 length is 12 residues.

The V and J genes are TRBV5-1 and TRBJ2-7; 7 bases agree with TRBD1. The J segment lost 7 bases and the V segment lost 4 bases, leaving 11 bases of the junction unmatched. CDR1 and CDR2 (germline): SGHRS, YFSETQ. This CDR3 spans 14 amino acids. The CDR3 nucleotides are TGCGCCAGCAGCCCCAGACAGGGACCGGGGGAGCAGTACTTC. Encoded protein: CASSPRQGPGEQYF.

This chain links TRBV19 with TRBJ2-3; 9 bases are a match to TRBD1. This CDR3 comprises 15 residues. J lost 7 bases, V lost 5 bases, and 10 bases had no gene match. Germline CDR1 reads LNHDA; CDR2 reads SQIVND (reference sequence). The CDR3 spells CASSARDRDLNTQYF. CDR3 DNA: TGTGCCAGTAGTGCCCGGGACAGGGACTTGAATACGCAGTATTTT.

Only one count was recorded for this clone. The CDR3 DNA reads as TGTGCCAGCATAGCGGGGATCCAAGAGACCCAGTACTTC. It encodes CASIAGIQETQYF. This chain links TRBV2 with TRBJ2-5; 8 positions agree with TRBD2. V lost 7 bases and J lost 1; bases outside the gene matches: 2. Germline CDR1 reads SNHLY; CDR2 reads FYNNEI. There are 13 residues in the CDR3.

V usage is TRBV30 and J usage is TRBJ2-1, with 9 bases matching TRBD2. This CDR3 region has 14 residues. Germline CDR1 GTSNPN, CDR2 SVGIG (reference sequence). CDR3: CASPSGDSYNEQFF. In nucleotides, the CDR3 is TGTGCGTCCCCTAGCGGGGATTCCTACAATGAGCAGTTCTTC.

The CDR3 bases are TGTGCCAGCACCAACTCCAACCCCGGGGGGCCCCAGCATTTT. Translating gives CASTNSNPGGPQHF. This rearrangement joins TRBV28 to TRBJ1-5; D might be TRBD1 (5 bases). The CDR3 contains 14 residues. Germline CDR1 and CDR2: MDHEN and SYDVKM. Trimming took off 7 bases at V and 9 bases at J, with 19 bases between the two ends.

The CDR3, as DNA: TGTGCCACCCCCGGACAGGACTACGAGCAGTACTTC. This encodes CATPGQDYEQYF. The chain employs TRBV7-9 and TRBJ2-7; 7 bases line up with TRBD1. The germline CDR1 and CDR2 sequences are SEHNR and FQNEAQ (reference sequence). The CDR3 has 12 residues. Germline trimming cut 10 bases from V and 3 bases from J; bases unmatched to any gene: 6.

V and J are TRBV30 and TRBJ2-1, with 8 bases fitting TRBD2. CDR3 length equals 14 residues. CDR1 is GTSNPN, CDR2 SVGIG, per germline (reference sequence). V shed 3 bases, J shed 10 bases, and the junction held 11 bases outside the gene matches. DNA of the CDR3: TGTGCCTGGAGCCCCGGGAGGGCAAGTCGAGAGCAGTTCTTC. This translates into CAWSPGRASREQFF.

V usage is TRBV28 and J usage is TRBJ1-5; possible D gene TRBD1, 5 bases. Germline V gives CDR1 MDHEN, CDR2 SYDVKM. CDR3 length: 14 residues. Trimming shortened V by 6 bases and J by 15 bases, and 24 bases separated the two germline ends. The CDR3 reads CASRQPISPGRGHF. DNA of the CDR3: TGTGCCAGCAGACAACCCATATCGCCAGGGCGTGGGCATTTT. The full variable domain, completed using reference TRBV28 and TRBJ1-5, is DVKVTQSSRYLVKRTGEKVFLECVQDMDHENMFWYRQDPGLGLRLIYFSYDVKMKEKGDIPEGYSVSREKKERFSLILESASTNQTSMYLCASRQPISPGRGHFGDGTRLSIL.

The chain carries TRBV7-2 and TRBJ1-3, with D maybe TRBD1 (6 bases). Germline loops: CDR1 SGHTA, CDR2 FQGNSA. Trimming removed 4 bases from V and 3 bases from J, with 16 bases in between. There are 16 residues in the CDR3. The CDR3 reads CASSYGGQGVGNTIYF. The CDR3 DNA reads as TGTGCCAGCAGCTACGGGGGGCAAGGAGTTGGAAACACCATATATTTT.

V and J are TRBV7-8 and TRBJ1-1, with no clear D. The V end lost 2 bases, the J end lost 0 bases, and 13 bases lay between the germline ends. Germline V gene sequence: CDR1 SGHVS, CDR2 FQNEAQ. The CDR3 covers 16 residues. The CDR3 nucleotides read TGTGCCAGCAGCTTATTGGCTGCCGCAGTGAACACTGAAGCTTTCTTT. As protein: CASSLLAAAVNTEAFF.

This chain joins TRBV4-1 and TRBJ2-7; D is undetermined. Germline V CDR1 and CDR2: MGHRA, YSYEKL. V was clipped by 1 base and J by 6 bases, with 10 bases between them. The CDR3 loop spans 13 amino acids. CDR3 nucleotide sequence: TGCGCCAGCAGCCAAGCAGTTGATCTCGAGCAGTACTTC. Translating it yields CASSQAVDLEQYF.

V and J are TRBV25-1 and TRBJ2-1; 9 bases are a match to TRBD1. CDR1 and CDR2 from the germline V gene are MGHDK and SYGVNS. The CDR3 covers 13 residues. The CDR3 spells CATQDRGYNEQFF. Here the CDR3 DNA reads TGTGCGACTCAGGACAGGGGTTACAATGAGCAGTTCTTC. Combining the CDR3 with reference TRBV25-1 and TRBJ2-1 gives the whole variable domain EADIYQTPRYLVIGTGKKITLECSQTMGHDKMYWYQQDPGMELHLIHYSYGVNSTEKGDLSSESTVSRIRTEHFPLTLESARPSHTSQYLCATQDRGYNEQFFGPGTRLTVL.

The rearrangement joins TRBV13 to TRBJ2-5; no firm D call. In germline, CDR1 is PRHDT, CDR2 FYEKMQ (reference sequence). The CDR3 consists of 14 residues. The V and J ends lost 5 bases and 5 bases respectively, with 15 bases between them. The DNA for the CDR3 is TGTGCCAGCAGCCCGGAAACCTTGAGGGAGACCCAGTACTTC. Translation: CASSPETLRETQYF.

The chain is built from TRBV29-1 and TRBJ1-1; the D gene is possibly TRBD1 (5 bases). V was shortened by 4 bases and J by 5 bases, with 14 bases between the two germline ends. The CDR3 sequence is 13 residues long. CDR1 SQVTM and CDR2 ANQGSEA come from the germline V gene. The CDR3 loop is CSVAQGHGTEAFF. CDR3 DNA: TGCAGCGTTGCCCAAGGACATGGAACTGAAGCTTTCTTT.

The chain employs TRBV5-1 and TRBJ2-3, with D perhaps matching TRBD2 (6 bases). V lost 0 bases to trimming and J lost 4 bases, with 12 bases between them. The CDR3 extends over 15 amino acids. CDR1 is SGHRS, CDR2 YFSETQ, per germline. CDR3 in amino acids: CASSLAGTQSDTQYF. The DNA for the CDR3 is TGCGCCAGCAGCTTGGCGGGGACTCAATCAGATACGCAGTATTTT.

J is TRBJ2-7 and V is TRBV10-2; the match to TRBD2 covers 9 bases. Per germline, CDR1 WSHSY and CDR2 SAAADI. After removal of 6 bases from V and 4 bases from J, the junction contained 4 bases not matched to a gene. The CDR3 has 13 amino acids. The CDR3 reads CASRLAGTYEQYF. The DNA of the CDR3 is TGCGCCAGCAGGCTAGCGGGGACATACGAGCAGTACTTC.

A few counts support this clone. This chain uses TRBV28 with TRBJ1-2, with D perhaps matching TRBD1 (5 bases). CDR1 is MDHEN and CDR2 is SYDVKM in the germline V gene. The CDR3 covers 16 residues. The ends were cut back, 1 base at V and 1 base at J, with 13 bases in the middle. The CDR3 bases are TGTGCCAGCAGTTTATTCATGTCCAGGGATAACTATGGCTACACCTTC. It encodes CASSLFMSRDNYGYTF.

The chain has TRBV7-9 and TRBJ1-1; 9 nucleotides line up with TRBD1. This CDR3 spans 17 amino acids. Germline assignment: CDR1 SEHNR and CDR2 FQNEAQ (reference sequence). V lost 1 base to trimming and J lost 3 bases; unmatched junction nucleotides: 9. This CDR3 is CASSLDKADRGYTEAFF. In DNA, the CDR3 is TGTGCCAGCAGCTTAGATAAGGCGGACAGGGGATACACTGAAGCTTTCTTT.

This sequence joins TRBV2 and TRBJ1-5; a possible D gene is TRBD1 (5 bases). The CDR3 spans 15 residues. Trimming stripped 6 bases from V and 2 bases from J, with 14 bases between. The germline CDR1 and CDR2 sequences are SNHLY and FYNNEI. CDR3 residues: CASSYLGTGNQPQHF. DNA of the CDR3: TGTGCCAGCAGCTACTTAGGGACTGGCAATCAGCCCCAGCATTTT.

The chain recombines TRBV24-1 with TRBJ2-6; D not certain. The V end lost 4 bases, the J end lost 0 bases, and 15 bases lay between the germline ends. The germline V gene has CDR1 KGHDR and CDR2 SFDVKD. This CDR3 contains 18 residues. The CDR3 spells CATSDPRSRSSGANVLTF. DNA for the CDR3: TGTGCCACCAGTGACCCGAGGTCTAGATCCTCTGGGGCCAACGTCCTGACTTTC.